Each of the 10 T cell receptor beta chains below was sequenced from the same sample in a study of T cells in Graves' hyperthyroidism and ophthalmopathy (dated by TCRdb to about 2019). The library was generated by multiplex PCR. Instrument used: Illumina HiSeq 2000. The TCR beta CDR3 regions were amplified from the RNA transcripts. The TCR CDR3 was subjected to a first round of RT-PCR using the HTBI primer set and the Qiagen OneStep RT-PCR kit. TCRdb cleaned the public reads at Q25 with fastp, built clones with MiXCR and kept in-frame beta chains. Every entry covers one CDR3 protein and lists the most common genes and DNA from its rows. The sample records about 720,000 distinct CDR3 sequences, 16% of which are singletons. The ten largest make up about 8.4% of the sample. Sequencing input: blood. The receptor set was obtained from a man younger than 35 with Graves' hyperthyroidism.

The chain combines TRBV7-2 with TRBJ1-5; D uncertain. Trimming cost V 1 base and J 6 bases, with 7 bases left between them. The CDR3 is 13 residues long. CDR1 and CDR2 from the germline V gene are SGHTA and FQGNSA. CDR3 protein: CASSLEWGQPQHF. The CDR3 DNA is TGTGCCAGCAGCTTAGAATGGGGTCAGCCCCAGCATTTT. Full variable domain (rest looked up from reference TRBV7-2 and TRBJ1-5): GAGVSQSPSNKVTEKGKDVELRCDPISGHTALYWYRQSLGQGLEFLIYFQGNSAPDKSGLPSDRFSAERTGGSVSTLTIQRTQQEDSAVYLCASSLEWGQPQHFGDGTRLSIL.

In this sample, this clonotype turned up many times. The chain links TRBV2 to TRBJ1-4; D perhaps matches TRBD1 (5 bases). CDR1 and CDR2 from the germline V gene are SNHLY and FYNNEI. The V gene lost 4 bases and the J gene lost 8 bases, with 14 bases spanning the gap. CDR3 length: 14 amino acids. CDR3 protein: CASSARQGAEKLFF. The CDR3 nucleotides read TGTGCCAGCAGTGCCAGGCAGGGAGCCGAAAAACTGTTTTTT.

This clonotype was detected ten times or more. The V call is TRBV7-2, the J call TRBJ2-1, with D possibly being TRBD1 or TRBD2 (6 bases each). The CDR3 is 17 residues long. V was clipped by 2 bases and J by 5 bases, with 19 bases between them. Looked up from germline, CDR1 is SGHTA and CDR2 is FQGNSA. CDR3: CASSLNPPGAPHNEQFF. The CDR3 nucleotides read TGTGCCAGCAGCTTAAACCCCCCGGGGGCCCCCCACAATGAGCAGTTCTTC.

This clonotype was observed at least ten times. This chain uses TRBV20-1 with TRBJ2-1; D remains ambiguous. CDR3 length: 14 residues. V was pared by 4 bases and J by 5 bases, with 15 bases between. Germline V gives CDR1 DFQATT, CDR2 SNEGSKA (reference sequence). CDR3 DNA sequence: TGCAGTGCTATTATCGGAAGCGTCAACAATGAGCAGTTCTTC. Its protein is CSAIIGSVNNEQFF.

J is TRBJ2-2 and V is TRBV6-5; TRBD1 or TRBD2 may be the D gene (5 bases each). V was trimmed by 4 bases and J by 7 bases, leaving 10 bases between them. This CDR3 comprises 13 residues. Germline V gene lookup returns CDR1 MNHEY and CDR2 SVGAGI. CDR3 DNA sequence: TGTGCCAGCAGTTTGGGGGTTATCGGGGAGCTGTTTTTT. Residues: CASSLGVIGELFF.

This clonotype was recorded many times. The chain links TRBV27 to TRBJ2-1; 9 bases fit TRBD1. J was trimmed by 7 bases and V by 5 bases; bases with no gene match: 9. Germline V gives CDR1 MNHEY, CDR2 SMNVEV (reference sequence). The CDR3 is 15 amino acids. The CDR3 nucleotides read TGTGCCAGCAGTCCCCGGACAGGGGAGGGGAATGAGCAGTTCTTC. It specifies CASSPRTGEGNEQFF.

V usage is TRBV25-1 and J usage is TRBJ2-1; 7 bases agree with TRBD2. J lost 2 bases, V lost 1 base, and 8 bases had no gene match. Per germline, CDR1 MGHDK and CDR2 SYGVNS. This CDR3 contains 17 residues. The CDR3 sequence is CASSEWGEGGAYNEQFF. The CDR3 DNA follows: TGTGCCAGCAGTGAATGGGGGGAGGGTGGGGCCTACAATGAGCAGTTCTTC.

This clonotype was picked up many times. V gene TRBV6-2 or TRBV6-3 combines with J gene TRBJ2-5, with D perhaps matching TRBD2 (5 bases). CDR3 length: 14 amino acids. CDR1 is MNHEY, CDR2 SVGEGT, per germline. The V gene lost 6 bases and the J gene lost 0 bases, with 11 bases spanning the gap. CDR3 loop: CASRRAAYQETQYF. For the CDR3, the DNA is TGTGCCAGCAGACGAGCGGCTTACCAAGAGACCCAGTACTTC.

The J gene is TRBJ2-5, the V gene TRBV20-1; 15 bases fit TRBD2. The CDR3 covers 16 residues. Germline loops: CDR1 DFQATT, CDR2 SNEGSKA (reference sequence). With V trimmed by 4 bases and J by 3 bases, 6 bases remained unmatched. The DNA for the CDR3 is TGCAGTGCTACCGGGACTAGCGGGAGGACGAAAGAGACCCAGTACTTC. Protein product: CSATGTSGRTKETQYF.

This clonotype was observed many times. The CDR3 protein is CASSLFAGGSTDTQYF. The CDR3 nucleotides are TGTGCCAGCAGCCTTTTTGCGGGAGGAAGCACAGATACGCAGTATTTT. The chain employs TRBV7-3 and TRBJ2-3; 8 bases agree with TRBD2. This CDR3 is 16 amino acids long. Per the germline V gene, CDR1 is SGHTA and CDR2 is FQGTGA. The trim removed 5 bases at V and 0 bases at J, leaving 7 bases unmatched.